This entry describes one T cell receptor beta chain. Its specificity is unknown. Sorts that each held approximately 300,000 cells were run in triplicate for every CD8+ T cell subset. The method, 5' RACE with UMI labels, was used to prepare the TRB cDNA libraries. Each CDR3 protein gets one entry in TCRdb, which reprocessed the 5' RACE reads and gives no DNA. The sample table sets out about 63,000 distinct CDR3 sequences. The data were obtained in a study of CXCR3-negative and CXCR3-positive naive CD8 T cells. Study context: Overall TRB read output was approximately 140 million, and each library contained about 1.5 +/- 0.3 million reads. Study conclusions and caveats: The study found comparably high diversity in both naive subsets and much lower diversity in memory CD8+ cells. Greater hydrophobicity was found in TRB CDR3s of CXCR3-positive naive cells than of CXCR3-negative naive cells.

This CDR3 is 15 amino acids long. CDR1 SGHAT and CDR2 FQNNGV come from the germline V gene. The chain carries TRBV11-2 and TRBJ1-1; the D call from TCRdb, TRBD1, cannot be confirmed without DNA. This clonotype originated in a human donor in good health. Some clones in this sample may be carry-over from other donors' samples. The sequenced sample was naive CXCR3+ CD8+ T cells from blood. Noted subset: CD45RO-CCR7+CD27+CD95- naive CD8+ T cells expressing CXCR3 (TNR3+). CDR3 sequence: CASSLAEGANTEAFF. Full variable domain (rest looked up from reference TRBV11-2 and TRBJ1-1): EAGVAQSPRYKIIEKRQSVAFWCNPISGHATLYWYQQILGQGPKLLIQFQNNGVVDDSQLPKDRFSAERLKGVDSTLKIQPAKLEDSAVYLCASSLAEGANTEAFFGQGTRLTVV.